Following are 23 T cell receptor beta chains from one sample sequenced in a study of blood T cells in healthy people across ages. The use of a sample-barcoded 5' primer and a J-beta primer mix characterized a second PCR of about 7 to 12 cycles. TCRdb reanalysed the 5' RACE reads using MiXCR and keeps one entry per CDR3 protein. The sample contains over 1.5 million distinct CDR3 sequences, about 49% of which appear only once. The specimen was blood. The receptors were sampled from a woman in her forties in good health.

This clonotype came up once. The V and J genes are TRBV20-1 and TRBJ1-2; D gene ambiguous. Trimming removed 7 bases at V and 7 bases at J, with 10 bases between. Germline loops: CDR1 DFQATT, CDR2 SNEGSKA (reference sequence). CDR3 size: 10 residues. CDR3 region: CSGGNGGYTF. CDR3 in DNA: TGCAGTGGGGGTAATGGTGGCTACACCTTC.

The V and J genes are TRBV6-2 or TRBV6-3 and TRBJ2-1, with D perhaps given as TRBD1 or TRBD2 (5 bases each). The germline V gene has CDR1 MNHEY and CDR2 SVGEGT. With 6 bases removed from V and 6 bases from J, the gap between germline ends came to 12 bases. CDR3 length: 13 amino acids. The CDR3 bases are TGTGCCAGCAGCCGGGACGGCATCAATGAGCAGTTCTTC. Translating gives CASSRDGINEQFF.

The table lists this clonotype with a few counts. This chain uses TRBV5-1 with TRBJ2-1; 7 nucleotides align to TRBD1. CDR3 size: 15 residues. J was trimmed by 4 bases and V by 4 bases; bases with no gene match: 8. Germline CDR1 is SGHRS and CDR2 is YFSETQ. CDR3 amino acids: CASSEGTAPYNEQFF. CDR3 coding DNA: TGCGCCAGCAGCGAAGGGACAGCTCCGTACAATGAGCAGTTCTTC. Full variable domain (missing parts from reference TRBV5-1 and TRBJ2-1): KAGVTQTPRYLIKTRGQQVTLSCSPISGHRSVSWYQQTPGQGLQFLFEYFSETQRNKGNFPGRFSGRQFSNSRSEMNVSTLELGDSALYLCASSEGTAPYNEQFFGPGTRLTVL.

CDR3 sequence: CASSAPGAGNEKLFF. CDR3 in DNA: TGTGCCAGCAGTGCCCCGGGGGCGGGTAATGAAAAACTGTTTTTT. The chain uses TRBV2 and TRBJ1-4, with D possibly being TRBD1 (6 bases). V lost 4 bases to trimming and J lost 4 bases, with 13 bases between them. Germline V gene data show CDR1 as SNHLY and CDR2 as FYNNEI. This CDR3 is built from 15 residues.

The chain employs TRBV10-3 and TRBJ2-1, with D unresolved. V shed 1 base and J shed 7 bases, with 8 bases lying between them. The CDR3 runs 13 residues. CDR1 ENHRY and CDR2 SYGVKD come from the germline V gene. The CDR3 nucleotides are TGTGCCATCAGTGAGTGGGTAGGTAATGAGCAGTTCTTC. This gives the protein CAISEWVGNEQFF.

The V gene is TRBV5-1, the J gene TRBJ2-5; tentatively, D is TRBD1 (6 bases). This CDR3 has 15 residues. V lost 4 bases and J lost 1, with 14 bases in between. The germline V gene has CDR1 SGHRS and CDR2 YFSETQ. CDR3 residues: CASSKLQGPQETQYF. DNA for the CDR3: TGCGCCAGCAGCAAGTTACAGGGTCCCCAAGAGACCCAGTACTTC.

The gene calls are TRBV9 and TRBJ2-4; unclear D gene. The CDR3 covers 14 residues. The ends were cut back, 0 bases at V and 2 bases at J, with 6 bases in the middle. Germline V gene sequence: CDR1 SGDLS, CDR2 YYNGEE. The CDR3 loop reads CASSVDTTKNIQYF. The CDR3, as DNA: TGTGCCAGCAGCGTAGATACCACCAAAAACATTCAGTACTTC. Based on the CDR3 plus reference TRBV9 and TRBJ2-4, the full variable domain is DSGVTQTPKHLITATGQRVTLRCSPRSGDLSVYWYQQSLDQGLQFLIQYYNGEERAKGNILERFSAQQFPDLHSELNLSSLELGDSALYFCASSVDTTKNIQYFGAGTRLSVL.

The gene calls are TRBV28 and TRBJ2-1; maybe TRBD2 (7 bases). The end of the DNA fits TRBJ2-7 better, so the J call may be wrong. The CDR3 is 19 amino acids. The germline CDR1 and CDR2 sequences are MDHEN and SYDVKM. The CDR3 DNA reads TGTGCCAGCAGTTCCCCTGTGTGGGGGGGCTCGGGATCCTACAATGAGCAGTACTTC. Protein sequence: CASSSPVWGGSGSYNEQYF.

This clonotype was observed a handful of times. V gene TRBV7-3 combines with J gene TRBJ1-1; a possible D gene is TRBD1 (5 bases). The germline V gene has CDR1 SGHTA and CDR2 FQGTGA. The CDR3 consists of 13 residues. V lost 1 base and J lost 4, with 7 bases in between. CDR3 bases: TGTGCCAGCAGCTTAAACCAGGGCACTGAAGCTTTCTTT. It specifies CASSLNQGTEAFF.

This chain uses TRBV20-1 with TRBJ2-7, with D possibly being TRBD1 (5 bases). CDR3 length equals 14 residues. Per the germline V gene, CDR1 is DFQATT and CDR2 is SNEGSKA (reference sequence). With 6 bases removed from V and 4 bases from J, the gap between germline ends came to 19 bases. The CDR3 region is CSAVTGTLIYEQYF. In nucleotides, the CDR3 is TGCAGTGCCGTAACAGGAACCCTAATTTACGAGCAGTACTTC.

This clonotype was detected only a few times. This chain uses TRBV6-5 with TRBJ2-7, with 9 bases fitting TRBD1. TRBJ2-5 explains the end of the DNA better; the J call may be wrong. Germline CDR1 MNHEY, CDR2 SVGAGI. This CDR3 has 15 residues. CDR3 protein: CASSAGQGVAETQYF. The CDR3 DNA reads as TGTGCCAGCAGTGCGGGACAGGGAGTTGCAGAGACCCAGTACTTC.

In this sample, this clonotype turned up a few times. V gene TRBV10-2 combines with J gene TRBJ2-3; D ambiguous. Germline CDR1 WSHSY, CDR2 SAAADI. V lost 6 bases and J 2 bases, leaving 15 bases between the germline ends. This CDR3 comprises 15 residues. The CDR3 loop reads CASRKTLPSTDTQYF. In DNA, the CDR3 is TGCGCCAGCAGGAAAACTCTCCCCTCCACAGATACGCAGTATTTT.

This clonotype was detected only once. V gene TRBV5-1 combines with J gene TRBJ2-5; tentative D call: TRBD1 (6 bases). V was shortened by 5 bases and J by 1 base, with 15 bases between the two germline ends. This CDR3 contains 15 residues. Germline V gene data show CDR1 as SGHRS and CDR2 as YFSETQ. DNA for the CDR3: TGCGCCAGCAGAAGCGCGACAGGCGTCCAAGAGACCCAGTACTTC. It encodes CASRSATGVQETQYF.

The chain couples TRBV15 to TRBJ1-2; TRBD1 is a possible D gene (5 bases). Between the trimmed V and J ends, which lost 5 bases and 2 bases, there was a span of 15 bases. Germline CDR1 and CDR2: LNHNV and YYDKDF (reference sequence). The CDR3 length is 15 residues. The CDR3: CATSSGRAGNYGYTF. DNA for the CDR3: TGTGCCACCAGCTCCGGTAGGGCAGGGAACTATGGCTACACCTTC.

The chain employs TRBV11-2 and TRBJ1-1; D is unclear. The CDR3 is 11 amino acids. Germline V gene data show CDR1 as SGHAT and CDR2 as FQNNGV. V was clipped by 8 bases and J by 4 bases, with 8 bases between them. The CDR3 loop is CASQFFTEAFF. As DNA, the CDR3 is TGTGCCAGCCAGTTTTTCACTGAAGCTTTCTTT.

This clonotype was seen at least ten times. J is TRBJ1-6 and V is TRBV7-3; no clear D gene. The CDR3 length is 15 residues. Germline values: CDR1 SGHTA, CDR2 FQGTGA. The germline V and J ends were trimmed by 3 bases and 0 bases, with 6 bases remaining between them. The CDR3 nucleotides are TGTGCCAGCAGCTTGTCAAGCTCCTATAATTCACCCCTCCACTTT. This encodes CASSLSSSYNSPLHF.

This clonotype came up a few times. The rearrangement uses TRBV11-2 and TRBJ1-2, with D possibly TRBD1 on 6 matching bases. This CDR3 has 16 residues. V was shortened by 5 bases and J by 5 bases, with 21 bases between the two germline ends. Germline V gene data show CDR1 as SGHAT and CDR2 as FQNNGV. The CDR3 spells CASSHRGRGGGYGYTF. The CDR3 nucleotides are TGTGCCAGCAGCCACCGCGGGAGGGGAGGGGGTTATGGCTACACCTTC.

On this clonotype: At one of its ends the junction is not consistent with the germline gene, which may arise from a read error. The V and J genes are TRBV18 and TRBJ2-6; D not certain. The CDR3 sequence is 17 residues long. Germline V lookup: CDR1 KGHSH, CDR2 LQKENI. The CDR3 nucleotides read TGTGCCAGCCCACCCTGGATGGTGGGCTCTGGGGCCAACGTCCTGACTTTC. This encodes CASPPWMVGSGANVLTF.

In its sample, this clonotype was seen a few times. The chain employs TRBV7-2 and TRBJ1-4; D is undetermined. The germline CDR1 and CDR2 sequences are SGHTA and FQGNSA. Trimming removed 3 bases from V and 5 bases from J, with 10 bases in between. The CDR3 loop spans 14 amino acids. CDR3 nucleotide sequence: TGTGCCAGCAGCTTGGGGAGCTCGAATGAAAAACTGTTTTTT. It encodes CASSLGSSNEKLFF.

The chain couples TRBV4-3 to TRBJ2-3, with D possibly being TRBD1 (6 bases). The germline V gene has CDR1 LGHNA and CDR2 YSLEER. This CDR3 has 15 amino acids. Trimming pared 4 bases from V and 3 bases from J, leaving 14 bases between. CDR3 coding DNA: TGCGCCAGCAGCCCCCAGACCCAGGGGACAGATACGCAGTATTTT. Encoded protein: CASSPQTQGTDTQYF.

The J gene is TRBJ1-2, the V gene TRBV7-3; TRBD1 is a possible D gene (5 bases). Germline V gene data show CDR1 as SGHTA and CDR2 as FQGTGA. CDR3 length equals 13 residues. The ends were cut back, 5 bases at V and 8 bases at J, with 15 bases in the middle. Written as DNA, the CDR3 is TGTGCCAGCAGCCCCGGGCCAGGGAAGGGCTACACCTTC. Translating gives CASSPGPGKGYTF.

This rearrangement joins TRBV12-3 or TRBV12-4 to TRBJ2-7; no reliable D call. This CDR3 spans 12 amino acids. The ends were cut back, 6 bases at V and 5 bases at J, with 11 bases in the middle. The CDR3 DNA reads TGTGCCAGCAGCTCAACTTCACACGAGCAGTACTTC. Translation gives CASSSTSHEQYF.

This clonotype was counted only a few times. The chain couples TRBV29-1 to TRBJ2-2; D not resolved. Germline CDR1 is SQVTM and CDR2 is ANQGSEA. The CDR3 loop spans 16 amino acids. V was shortened by 4 bases and J by 1 base, with 16 bases between the two germline ends. The CDR3 DNA reads as TGCAGCGTTGTCCCCGCAGCTGGGGAGAACACCGGGGAGCTGTTTTTT. Encoded protein: CSVVPAAGENTGELFF.